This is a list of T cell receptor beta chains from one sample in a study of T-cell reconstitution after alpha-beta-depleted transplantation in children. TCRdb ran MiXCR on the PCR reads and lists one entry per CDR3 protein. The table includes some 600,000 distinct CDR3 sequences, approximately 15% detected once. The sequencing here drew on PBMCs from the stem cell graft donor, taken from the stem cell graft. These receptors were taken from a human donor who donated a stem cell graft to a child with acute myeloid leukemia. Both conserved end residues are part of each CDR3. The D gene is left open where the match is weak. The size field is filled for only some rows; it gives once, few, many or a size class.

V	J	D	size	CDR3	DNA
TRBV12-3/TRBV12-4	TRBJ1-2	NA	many	CAIQDVHPYGYTF	TGTGCCATCCAGGACGTCCACCCCTATGGCTACACCTTC
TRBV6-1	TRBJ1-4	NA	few	CASTSGRPPNEKLFF	TGTGCCAGCACCAGTGGCAGGCCCCCTAATGAAAAACTGTTTTTT
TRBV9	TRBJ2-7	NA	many	CASSVGTEGGYEQYF	TGTGCCAGCAGCGTAGGGACCGAGGGAGGCTACGAGCAGTACTTC
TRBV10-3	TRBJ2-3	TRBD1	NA	CAVKTPSGGVGTDTQYF	TGTGCCGTCAAGACCCCCTCAGGGGGCGTCGGAACAGATACGCAGTATTTT
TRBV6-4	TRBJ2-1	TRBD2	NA	CASTGGGARGEQFF	TGTGCCAGCACGGGCGGGGGGGCCAGGGGTGAGCAGTTCTTC
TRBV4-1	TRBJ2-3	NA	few	CASSQDNGNPKPDTQYF	TGCGCCAGCAGCCAAGATAACGGTAACCCTAAGCCAGATACGCAGTATTTT
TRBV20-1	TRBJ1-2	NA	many	CSAPESYGYTF	TGCAGTGCTCCTGAAAGCTATGGCTACACCTTC
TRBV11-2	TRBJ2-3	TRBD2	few	CASSSEERGPITDTQYF	TGTGCCAGCAGCTCAGAAGAGCGGGGGCCAATCACAGATACGCAGTATTTT
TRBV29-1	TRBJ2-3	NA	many	CSERRGWTDTQYF	TGCAGCGAACGAAGGGGGTGGACAGATACGCAGTATTTT
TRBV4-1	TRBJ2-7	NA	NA	CASSQEDSGRPYEQYF	TGCGCCAGCAGCCAAGAAGATTCAGGTCGGCCCTACGAGCAGTACTTC
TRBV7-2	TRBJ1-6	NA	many	CASSLRSLNSPLHF	TGTGCCAGCAGCTTAAGGTCTCTTAATTCACCCCTCCACTTT
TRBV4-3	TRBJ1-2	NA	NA	CASSQDIGTPLGGYTF	TGCGCCAGCAGCCAAGATATCGGAACGCCTCTGGGAGGCTACACCTTC
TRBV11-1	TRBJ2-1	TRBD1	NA	CASSSPTGAFPTSYNEQFF	TGTGCCAGCAGCTCCCCGACAGGGGCTTTCCCAACTTCCTACAATGAGCAGTTCTTC
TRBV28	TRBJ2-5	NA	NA	CASSLRREMETQYF	TGTGCCAGCAGTTTAAGACGGGAGATGGAGACCCAGTACTTC
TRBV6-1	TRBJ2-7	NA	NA	CASSRAIVATYEQYF	TGTGCCAGCAGCCGCGCAATAGTGGCTACCTACGAGCAGTACTTC
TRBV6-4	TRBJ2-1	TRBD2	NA	CASSEGLAGGHEQFF	TGTGCCAGCAGTGAAGGCCTAGCGGGGGGGCATGAGCAGTTCTTC
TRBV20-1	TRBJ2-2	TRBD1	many	CSARPGQALTGELFF	TGCAGTGCTAGACCGGGACAGGCGTTAACCGGGGAGCTGTTTTTT
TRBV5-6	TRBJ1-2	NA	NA	CASSLTDNPLDGYTF	TGTGCCAGCAGCTTGACGGACAACCCCTTGGATGGCTACACCTTC
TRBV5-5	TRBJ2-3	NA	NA	CASSLMGLAITDTQYF	TGTGCCAGCAGCCTGATGGGGTTAGCTATCACAGATACGCAGTATTTT
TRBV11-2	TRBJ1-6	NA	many	CASSLGRESSPLHF	TGTGCCAGCAGCTTGGGCAGGGAGTCTTCACCCCTCCACTTT
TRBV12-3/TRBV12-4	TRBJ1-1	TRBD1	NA	CASSSTGTGDTEAFF	TGTGCCAGCAGTTCAACCGGGACAGGGGACACTGAAGCTTTCTTT
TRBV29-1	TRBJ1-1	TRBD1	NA	CSVSRDRGGSWNTEAFF	TGCAGCGTGAGCCGGGACAGGGGAGGTTCGTGGAACACTGAAGCTTTCTTT
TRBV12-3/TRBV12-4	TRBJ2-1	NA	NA	CASSFPPGFEQFF	TGTGCCAGCAGTTTCCCCCCGGGGTTTGAGCAGTTCTTC
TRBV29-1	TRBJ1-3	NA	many	CSAGGDHSGNTIYF	TGCAGCGCGGGGGGGGACCACTCTGGAAACACCATATATTTT
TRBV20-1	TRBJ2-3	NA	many	CSARGLFATTDTQYF	TGCAGTGCTAGAGGGCTATTTGCGACCACAGATACGCAGTATTTT
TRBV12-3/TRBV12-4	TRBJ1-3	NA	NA	CASRDRGNTIYF	TGTGCCAGCAGAGACAGAGGAAACACCATATATTTT
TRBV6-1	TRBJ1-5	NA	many	CASSESHYNQPQHF	TGTGCCAGCAGTGAAAGCCACTACAATCAGCCCCAGCATTTT
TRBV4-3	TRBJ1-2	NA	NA	CASSQVRDTANYGYTF	TGCGCCAGCAGCCAAGTCCGGGACACAGCTAACTATGGCTACACCTTC